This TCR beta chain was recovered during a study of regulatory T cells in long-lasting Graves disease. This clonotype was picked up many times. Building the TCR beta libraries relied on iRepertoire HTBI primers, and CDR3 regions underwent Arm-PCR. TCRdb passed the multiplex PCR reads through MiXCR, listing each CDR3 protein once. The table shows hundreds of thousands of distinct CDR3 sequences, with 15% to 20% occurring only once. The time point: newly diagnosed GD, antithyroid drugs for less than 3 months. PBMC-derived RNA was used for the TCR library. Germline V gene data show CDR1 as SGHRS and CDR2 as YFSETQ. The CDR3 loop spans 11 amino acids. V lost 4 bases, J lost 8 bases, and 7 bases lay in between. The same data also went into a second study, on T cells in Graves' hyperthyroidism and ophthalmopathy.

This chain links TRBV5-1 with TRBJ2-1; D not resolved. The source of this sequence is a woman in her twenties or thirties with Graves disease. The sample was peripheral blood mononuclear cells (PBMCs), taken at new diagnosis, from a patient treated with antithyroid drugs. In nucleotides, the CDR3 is TGCGCCAGCAGCAGAGGCGATGAGCAGTTCTTC. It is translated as CASSRGDEQFF. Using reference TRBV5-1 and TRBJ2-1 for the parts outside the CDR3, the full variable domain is KAGVTQTPRYLIKTRGQQVTLSCSPISGHRSVSWYQQTPGQGLQFLFEYFSETQRNKGNFPGRFSGRQFSNSRSEMNVSTLELGDSALYLCASSRGDEQFFGPGTRLTVL.